This is a list of T cell receptor beta chains from one sample in a study of response to subunit inactivated influenza vaccine. TCRdb re-called the RT-PCR reads through MiXCR, storing one row per CDR3 protein. This sample has approximately 500,000 distinct CDR3 sequences; approximately 22% occur once, and the top ten carry about 2.8%. These same data were also listed under a study on T cells expressing NK-cell markers.

Sequencing used CD4+ T cells sorted from PBMCs, obtained approximately 13 days after vaccination. All receptors come from a man aged 50-59 years who received an inactivated influenza vaccine. Both conserved end residues are part of each CDR3. The D gene is left open where the match is weak. Only some rows state a clone size, as once, few, many or a class for expanded clones.

>TRBV30|.|.|TRBJ1-2
CAWLPGAGFGGYTF
TGTGCCTGGCTCCCGGGGGCTGGCTTTGGTGGCTACACCTTC
>TRBV4-3|TRBD1|few|TRBJ2-3
CASSQERGRSDTQYF
TGCGCCAGCAGCCAAGAAAGGGGGCGATCAGATACGCAGTATTTT
>TRBV7-9|TRBD2|.|TRBJ2-7
CASSFGLTSGTYEQYF
TGTGCCAGCAGCTTTGGTTTAACTAGCGGGACATACGAGCAGTACTTC
>TRBV27|.|.|TRBJ1-5
CASSPVLRGQPQHF
TGTGCCAGCAGTCCGGTTCTCCGGGGTCAGCCCCAGCATTTT
>TRBV4-1|TRBD1|.|TRBJ1-5
CASSHSTGGPVSNQPQHF
TGCGCCAGCAGCCACAGCACAGGGGGCCCGGTTAGCAATCAGCCCCAGCATTTT
>TRBV5-1|TRBD2|few|TRBJ2-1
CASSSSGGASDEQFF
TGCGCCAGCAGCTCTAGCGGGGGGGCCTCCGATGAGCAGTTCTTC
>TRBV11-2|TRBD2|few|TRBJ2-7
CASSPAASGGRYEQYF
TGTGCCAGCAGCCCGGCGGCTAGCGGGGGGCGATACGAGCAGTACTTC
>TRBV15|.|.|TRBJ1-2
CATSRPNTYGYTF
TGTGCCACCAGCAGACCTAACACCTATGGCTACACCTTC
>TRBV6-1|.|.|TRBJ1-1
CASSEATHAGTEAFF
TGTGCCAGCAGTGAAGCCACCCACGCCGGAACTGAAGCTTTCTTT
>TRBV7-2|.|.|TRBJ1-4
CASSASRGEKLFF
TGTGCCAGCAGCGCAAGCAGGGGTGAAAAACTGTTTTTT
>TRBV20-1|.|few|TRBJ2-3
CSARGVGTYGTDTQYF
TGCAGTGCTAGAGGGGTCGGGACGTACGGCACAGATACGCAGTATTTT
>TRBV5-5|.|few|TRBJ2-1
CASSRPDRFSYNEQFF
TGTGCCAGCAGCCGTCCAGACCGGTTCTCCTACAATGAGCAGTTCTTC
>TRBV4-3|.|.|TRBJ2-5
CASSQGAARGRETQYF
TGCGCCAGCAGCCAAGGTGCGGCTAGAGGGCGGGAGACCCAGTACTTC
>TRBV19|.|few|TRBJ1-3
CASSTPGWSGNTIYF
TGTGCCAGTAGTACCCCTGGGTGGTCTGGAAACACCATATATTTT
>TRBV4-1|.|.|TRBJ1-5
CASSQDAGAGQPQHF
TGCGCCAGCAGCCAAGATGCAGGGGCAGGACAGCCCCAGCATTTT
>TRBV7-8|.|.|TRBJ2-5
CASSLGTFRGLGETQYF
TGTGCCAGCAGCTTAGGGACCTTCAGGGGATTGGGGGAGACCCAGTACTTC
>TRBV4-2|.|.|TRBJ2-5
CASKGQETQYF
TGTGCCAGCAAGGGTCAAGAGACCCAGTACTTC
>TRBV12-3/TRBV12-4|.|.|TRBJ2-5
CASSKASRETQYF
TGTGCCAGCAGTAAGGCATCACGAGAGACCCAGTACTTC
>TRBV3-1|TRBD2|.|TRBJ2-3
CASSRRYFGGADTQYF
TGTGCCAGCAGCCGTCGATACTTCGGGGGGGCAGATACGCAGTATTTT
>TRBV20-1|TRBD2|many|TRBJ2-7
CSARLTSGGDEQYF
TGCAGTGCTAGGCTGACTAGCGGGGGTGACGAGCAGTACTTC
>TRBV7-2|TRBD1|.|TRBJ1-2
CASSLQGAVGYTF
TGTGCCAGCAGCTTACAGGGGGCGGTAGGCTACACCTTC
>TRBV19|.|many|TRBJ1-1
CASTWRVDTEAFF
TGTGCCAGTACTTGGAGGGTGGACACTGAAGCTTTCTTT
>TRBV10-3|.|.|TRBJ1-3
CAISDREYGNTIYF
TGTGCCATCAGTGACAGGGAATACGGAAACACCATATATTTT
>TRBV6-2/TRBV6-3|TRBD1|once|TRBJ2-3
CASSYSPFGVTGDGATDTQYF
TGTGCCAGCAGTTACTCGCCCTTTGGGGTGACAGGGGATGGGGCCACAGATACGCAGTATTTT
>TRBV3-1|.|few|TRBJ2-3
CASSRRTTDTQYF
TGTGCCAGCAGCCGCCGGACCACAGATACGCAGTATTTT
>TRBV20-1|TRBD1|few|TRBJ1-1
CSAPQGGDTEAFF
TGCAGTGCTCCGCAGGGGGGGGACACTGAAGCTTTCTTT
>TRBV7-2|TRBD1|.|TRBJ2-7
CASSARGGQKLYEQYF
TGTGCCAGCAGCGCCCGTGGGGGACAGAAGCTCTACGAGCAGTACTTC
>TRBV12-3/TRBV12-4|TRBD1|.|TRBJ1-6
CASRDRVGSPLHF
TGTGCCAGCCGGGACAGGGTGGGTTCACCCCTCCACTTT
>TRBV7-3|TRBD2|few|TRBJ2-1
CASSALAGSNNEQFF
TGTGCCAGCAGCGCACTAGCGGGATCGAACAATGAGCAGTTCTTC
>TRBV3-1|TRBD1|.|TRBJ1-1
CASSQVGRTGGAFF
TGTGCCAGCAGCCAAGTGGGCAGGACAGGTGGGGCTTTCTTT
>TRBV5-1|TRBD1|.|TRBJ2-5
CASSYGTGEETQYF
TGCGCCAGCAGCTATGGGACAGGAGAAGAGACCCAGTACTTC
>TRBV19|TRBD1|few|TRBJ2-5
CASRTGTGFGETQYF
TGTGCCAGTAGGACCGGGACAGGGTTCGGGGAGACCCAGTACTTC
>TRBV11-2|.|.|TRBJ1-1
CASSIMDSPNTEAFF
TGTGCCAGCAGCATAATGGACAGCCCGAACACTGAAGCTTTCTTT
>TRBV14|TRBD2|.|TRBJ2-2
CASSQWTSGRANGELFF
TGTGCCAGCAGCCAATGGACTAGCGGGAGGGCCAACGGGGAGCTGTTTTTT
>TRBV7-9|.|.|TRBJ2-6
CASSITGFTGANVLTF
TGTGCCAGCAGCATCACAGGGTTTACCGGGGCCAACGTCCTGACTTTC
>TRBV2|.|many|TRBJ2-5
CASSGQETQYF
TGTGCCAGCAGTGGCCAAGAGACCCAGTACTTC
>TRBV20-1|TRBD2|many|TRBJ2-5
CSAREPGGGGRRETQYF
TGCAGTGCTAGAGAGCCTGGGGGTGGCGGGAGAAGGGAGACCCAGTACTTC
>TRBV30|.|.|TRBJ2-3
CAWSYVKDTQYF
TGTGCCTGGAGCTACGTCAAGGATACGCAGTATTTT
>TRBV7-9|TRBD1|.|TRBJ1-2
CASSLRTGAEGGYTF
TGTGCCAGCAGCTTACGGACAGGGGCGGAAGGAGGCTACACCTTC
>TRBV6-5|.|.|TRBJ2-5
CASSYNIGERQETQYF
TGTGCCAGCAGTTACAACATAGGCGAGCGCCAAGAGACCCAGTACTTC
>TRBV6-1|TRBD1|.|TRBJ1-5
CASRTIDRDDQPQHF
TGTGCCAGCAGAACCATTGACAGGGATGATCAGCCCCAGCATTTT
>TRBV5-1|.|few|TRBJ2-2
CASRNSGGRNTGELFF
TGCGCCAGCAGAAATTCCGGGGGCCGGAACACCGGGGAGCTGTTTTTT